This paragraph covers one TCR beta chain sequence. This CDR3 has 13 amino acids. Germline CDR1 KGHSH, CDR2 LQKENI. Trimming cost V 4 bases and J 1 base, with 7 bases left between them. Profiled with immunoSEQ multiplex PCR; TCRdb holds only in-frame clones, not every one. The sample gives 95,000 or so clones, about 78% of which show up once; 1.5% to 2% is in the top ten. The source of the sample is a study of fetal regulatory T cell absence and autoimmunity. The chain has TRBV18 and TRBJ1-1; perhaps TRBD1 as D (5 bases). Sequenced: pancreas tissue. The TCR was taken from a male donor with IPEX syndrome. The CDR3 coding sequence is TGTGCCAGCTCACTCAGGGAGAACACTGAAGCTTTCTTT. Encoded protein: CASSLRENTEAFF.